The 7 T cell receptor beta chains listed next were all sequenced from one sample in a study of cytomegalovirus exposure and HLA in healthy donors. PCR amplification relied on 60 Vbeta primers (plus 13 Jbeta primers). Profiling relied on immunoSEQ multiplex PCR, and the TCRdb table lists in-frame clones only, not all of them. Of some 150,000 clones listed, 65% to 90% are singletons. Sequencing was done on a sample of PBMCs. The source of these receptors is a female donor in good health and CMV-seronegative.

The chain employs TRBV13 and TRBJ2-3, with D maybe TRBD1 (6 bases). The germline V gene encodes CDR1 PRHDT and CDR2 FYEKMQ (reference sequence). The CDR3 is 13 amino acids. V gave up 8 bases and J gave up 6 bases, with 15 bases separating them. This CDR3 reads CASGAQGPDTQYF. DNA of the CDR3: TGTGCCAGCGGTGCACAGGGCCCCGATACGCAGTATTTT.

This sequence joins TRBV10-2 and TRBJ2-3, with D perhaps matching TRBD1 (6 bases). Germline loops: CDR1 WSHSY, CDR2 SAAADI. CDR3 length: 14 residues. V lost 3 bases and J lost 3, with 10 bases in between. The CDR3 DNA reads as TGCGCCAGCAGTGAAGGGACACCTACAGATACGCAGTATTTT. Encoded protein: CASSEGTPTDTQYF.

This chain connects TRBV9 to TRBJ2-7; 7 bases align to TRBD2. Germline CDR1 is SGDLS and CDR2 is YYNGEE. The length of the CDR3 is 15 residues. V lost 0 bases to trimming and J lost 0 bases; unmatched junction nucleotides: 3. CDR3 sequence reads: CASSVGGRASYEQYF. The CDR3 DNA reads as TGTGCCAGCAGCGTAGGTGGGAGGGCCTCCTACGAGCAGTACTTC.

The chain uses TRBV30 and TRBJ1-5; D gene ambiguous. With 3 bases removed from V and 7 bases from J, the gap between germline ends came to 19 bases. In germline, CDR1 is GTSNPN, CDR2 SVGIG (reference sequence). This CDR3 is built from 15 residues. The CDR3 reads CAWSGVGGMGQPQHF. The CDR3 DNA reads as TGTGCCTGGAGCGGGGTAGGAGGGATGGGGCAGCCCCAGCATTTT.

This chain joins TRBV2 and TRBJ2-7; D call uncertain. The V gene lost 8 bases and the J gene lost 3 bases, with 17 bases spanning the gap. This CDR3 comprises 14 residues. Germline CDR1 SNHLY, CDR2 FYNNEI. The CDR3 protein is CASSLEAVDYEQYF. In nucleotides, the CDR3 is TGTGCCAGCTCCCTCGAAGCTGTTGACTACGAGCAGTACTTC.

The chain links TRBV27 to TRBJ1-1; D remains ambiguous. This CDR3 is built from 14 residues. CDR1 is MNHEY and CDR2 is SMNVEV in the germline V gene (reference sequence). Trimming cost V 3 bases and J 5 bases, with 13 bases left between them. The CDR3 sequence is CASSFLGLRTEAFF. CDR3 nucleotides: TGTGCCAGCAGTTTCCTTGGGCTTAGGACTGAAGCTTTCTTT.

This clone was observed a handful of times. The V call is TRBV2, the J call TRBJ1-5; no firm D call. The ends were cut back, 4 bases at V and 3 bases at J, with 10 bases in the middle. The CDR3 is 14 amino acids. Germline CDR1 reads SNHLY; CDR2 reads FYNNEI. The CDR3 nucleotides read TGTGCCAGCAGTGGAGTCTATGACAATCAGCCCCAGCATTTT. This encodes CASSGVYDNQPQHF. Full variable domain (missing parts from reference TRBV2 and TRBJ1-5): EPEVTQTPSHQVTQMGQEVILRCVPISNHLYFYWYRQILGQKVEFLVSFYNNEISEKSEIFDDQFSVERPDGSNFTLKIRSTKLEDSAMYFCASSGVYDNQPQHFGDGTRLSIL.